This TCR beta chain was recovered during a study of blood T cell repertoires in COVID-19. Background on the study: Both acute and convalescent COVID-19 samples were obtained from the United States, Italy and Spain. PBMCs, B-cell-depleted T cells, or T cells were the source of the cDNA or gDNA that made up the material.

Authors' data handling: Counts of nucleated cells, estimated from reference gene primer amplification, were obtained. Profiled with immunoSEQ multiplex PCR; TCRdb holds only in-frame clones, not every one. V, J and clone size reflect that table, while D and trimming were determined from the DNA. This sample has a few hundred thousand clones; approximately 87% occur once, and the top ten carry about 7.8%. This clonotype was obtained from a woman between 45 and 65 years old who had recovered from COVID-19. Sequenced sample: peripheral blood.

The chain's CDR3 is CASSQPRGTETQYF. The CDR3 DNA follows: TGTGCCAGCAGCCAACCCCGGGGGACGGAGACCCAGTACTTC. The chain couples TRBV3-1 (or the pseudogene TRBV3-2) to TRBJ2-5; D might be TRBD2 (6 bases). V dropped 2 bases and J dropped 5 bases, with 12 bases sitting between them. The CDR3 sequence is 14 residues long. Germline lookup yields CDR1 LGHDT and CDR2 YNNKEL (reference sequence).